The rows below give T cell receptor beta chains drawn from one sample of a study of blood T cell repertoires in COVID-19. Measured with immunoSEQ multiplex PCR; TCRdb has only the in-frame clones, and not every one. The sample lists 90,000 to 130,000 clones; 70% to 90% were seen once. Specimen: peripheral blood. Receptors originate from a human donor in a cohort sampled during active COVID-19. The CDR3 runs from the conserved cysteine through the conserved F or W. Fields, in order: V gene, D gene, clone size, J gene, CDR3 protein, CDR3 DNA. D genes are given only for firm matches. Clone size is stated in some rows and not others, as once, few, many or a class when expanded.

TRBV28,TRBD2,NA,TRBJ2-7,CASSSSGIAYEQYF,TGTGCCAGCAGTTCGAGCGGGATAGCCTACGAGCAGTACTTC
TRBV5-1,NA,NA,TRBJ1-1,CASSLVTGNTEAFF,TGCGCCAGCAGCTTGGTAACAGGGAACACTGAAGCTTTCTTT
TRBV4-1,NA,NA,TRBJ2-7,CASSQGSQEDYEQYF,TGCGCCAGCAGCCAAGGCTCTCAGGAGGACTACGAGCAGTACTTC
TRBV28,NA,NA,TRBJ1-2,CASSLDRTDYGYTF,TGTGCCAGCAGTTTAGACAGGACCGACTATGGCTACACCTTC
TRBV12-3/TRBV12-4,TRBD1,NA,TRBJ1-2,CASSYRGSYTF,TGTGCCAGCAGTTACAGGGGTAGCTACACCTTC
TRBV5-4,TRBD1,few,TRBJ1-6,CASSLRKQGNSPLHF,TGTGCCAGCAGCTTACGAAAACAGGGGAATTCACCCCTCCACTTT
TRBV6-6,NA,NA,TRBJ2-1,CASSYSPDSLRHEQFF,TGTGCCAGCAGTTACTCGCCGGACAGTCTTAGGCATGAGCAGTTCTTC
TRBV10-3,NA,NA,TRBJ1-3,CAIIEGEDSGNTIYF,TGTGCCATCATTGAGGGAGAGGACTCTGGAAACACCATATATTTT
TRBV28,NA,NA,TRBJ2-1,CASIRVQGDEQFF,TGTGCCAGCATTAGGGTTCAGGGCGATGAGCAGTTCTTC
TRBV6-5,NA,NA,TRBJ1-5,CASQQINQPQHF,TGTGCCAGCCAACAGATCAATCAGCCCCAGCATTTT
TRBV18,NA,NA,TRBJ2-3,CASSLGDTQYF,TGTGCCAGCTCCCTCGGGGATACGCAGTATTTT
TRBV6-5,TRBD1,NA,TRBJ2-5,CASRAGGSDQETQYF,TGTGCCAGCAGGGCAGGGGGATCGGACCAAGAGACCCAGTACTTC
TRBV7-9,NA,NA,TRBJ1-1,CASSLPGISYEAFF,TGTGCCAGCAGCTTACCGGGTATTTCTTATGAAGCTTTCTTT
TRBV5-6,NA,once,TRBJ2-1,CASSLSRDSLYNEQFF,TGTGCCAGCAGCTTGAGCAGGGATTCCCTATACAATGAGCAGTTCTTC